A selection of T cell receptor beta chains follows, all from one sample in a study of identical twins. One entry per CDR3 protein results from TCRdb running MiXCR on the 5' RACE reads. The sample holds about 1.7 million distinct CDR3 sequences, roughly a third seen once. Sequences were obtained from cord blood. Receptors were obtained from a newborn girl in good health. CDR3s include the opening cysteine and the closing phenylalanine or tryptophan. The D gene is left open where the match is weak. Not every row has a clone size; where given, it reads once, few, many or a size class.

v_gene	j_gene	abundance	d_gene	CDR3nt	CDR3aa
TRBV11-2	TRBJ2-3	-	-	TGTGCCAGCAGCCTGAATAGTCGACCGGCGGATACGCAGTATTTT	CASSLNSRPADTQYF
TRBV28	TRBJ2-3	-	-	TGTGCCAGCAGTTTAACACAGGGCCTCAGCACAGATACGCAGTATTTT	CASSLTQGLSTDTQYF
TRBV6-5	TRBJ2-3	-	TRBD2	TGTGCCAGCAGTTACCTGCGGGAGGGCCATTCGACGCAGTATTTT	CASSYLREGHSTQYF
TRBV2	TRBJ2-3	-	-	TGTGCCACCCAGGAGGGGGTCACAGATACGCAGTATTTT	CATQEGVTDTQYF
TRBV9	TRBJ2-1	few	TRBD2	TGTGCCAGCAGCGTAGATCCGGGGGGGCTGGTGGGCAATGAGCAGTTCTTC	CASSVDPGGLVGNEQFF
TRBV9	TRBJ2-5	few	TRBD2	TGTGCCAGCAGCGCGATGGGTAGCGGGAAACAAGAGACCCAGTACTTC	CASSAMGSGKQETQYF
TRBV4-2	TRBJ1-4	-	TRBD1	TGTGCCAGCAGTAGCCGGGACAGGGGAACTAATGAAAAACTGTTTTTT	CASSSRDRGTNEKLFF
TRBV25-1	TRBJ2-1	few	TRBD2	TGTGCCAGCAGTGGAAGCGGGAGGAGTCTATACAATGAGCAGTTCTTC	CASSGSGRSLYNEQFF
TRBV10-3	TRBJ2-3	few	TRBD2	TGTGCCATCAGTGTTTGGGCTAGCGGGCCCCGCACAGATACGCAGTATTTT	CAISVWASGPRTDTQYF
TRBV20-1	TRBJ1-1	-	TRBD1	TGCAGTGCTAGGGGGACAGGGGGCTTGGGCACTGAAGCTTTCTTT	CSARGTGGLGTEAFF
TRBV15	TRBJ1-6	-	TRBD1	TGTGCCACCAGCAGAGGCCTGGGGGACAGCTCTAATTCACCCCTCCACTTT	CATSRGLGDSSNSPLHF
TRBV20-1	TRBJ2-3	many	-	TGCAGTGCGGCCCTTAGGGATACGCAGTATTTT	CSAALRDTQYF
TRBV7-2	TRBJ2-7	-	TRBD2	TGTGCCAGCAGCCTCCTCAGCGGGAGGTCCTACGAGCAGTACTTC	CASSLLSGRSYEQYF
TRBV5-1	TRBJ1-3	-	-	TGCGCCAGCAGCTTGGGACAACCCTCTGGAAACACCATATATTTT	CASSLGQPSGNTIYF
TRBV20-1	TRBJ2-7	once	TRBD2	TGCAGTGCTAGAGATAAGCGGGGGACTTCCTACGAGCAGTACTTC	CSARDKRGTSYEQYF
TRBV2	TRBJ2-7	-	TRBD2	TGTGCCAGCAGTGAAGCGCGGGAGATCAACGAGCAGTACTTC	CASSEAREINEQYF
TRBV5-1	TRBJ1-2	-	-	TGCGCCAGCAGCTTGGAAACGGCGGGAGTCTATGGCTGCACCTTC	CASSLETAGVYGCTF
TRBV4-2	TRBJ1-5	few	-	TGTGCCAGCAGCCAAGAAGCGCTTGGCAATCAGCCCCAGCATTTT	CASSQEALGNQPQHF
TRBV7-2	TRBJ2-3	-	-	TGTGCCAGCAGCCCCGTGGGAGCTTTCACAGATACGCAGTATTTT	CASSPVGAFTDTQYF
TRBV5-1	TRBJ2-5	-	-	TGCGCCAGCAGCTTACCGGGACCCTACGCAGAGACCCAGTACTTC	CASSLPGPYAETQYF
TRBV28	TRBJ1-5	-	-	TGTGCCAGCAGTTTTAGGGACGGCCTTTATCAGCCCCAGCATTTT	CASSFRDGLYQPQHF
TRBV28	TRBJ2-3	-	TRBD2	TGTGCCAGCAGTTTTGGGCGGGAGGGCCCCGATACGCAGTATTTT	CASSFGREGPDTQYF
TRBV5-1	TRBJ2-1	-	TRBD2	TGCGCCAGCACTCGGGGGGGCGGCTACAATGAGCAGTTCTTC	CASTRGGGYNEQFF
TRBV9	TRBJ1-1	-	TRBD1	TGTGCCAGCAGCACAGGGGATTTGATGAACACTGAAGCTTTCTTT	CASSTGDLMNTEAFF
TRBV6-5	TRBJ2-7	many	TRBD2	TGTGCCAGCAGTTACTCGCGGGAGGGCTACGAGCAGTACTTC	CASSYSREGYEQYF
TRBV7-8	TRBJ2-5	few	-	TGTGCCAGCAGCTTAGTTACGGAGGAGACCCAGTACTTC	CASSLVTEETQYF
TRBV12-3/TRBV12-4	TRBJ2-7	many	TRBD2	TGTGCCACTCCAGGACTAGCCTCCGACGAGCAGTACTTC	CATPGLASDEQYF
TRBV18	TRBJ2-5	few	-	TGTGCCAGCTCACTCCAGACAGGGAGGGAGACCCAGTACTTC	CASSLQTGRETQYF
TRBV29-1	TRBJ2-7	many	TRBD1	TGCAGCGTTTCGGACAGGGGGTACGAGCAGTACTTC	CSVSDRGYEQYF
TRBV2	TRBJ1-6	-	-	TGTGCCGGCAGCCGGACAGCAGATAATTCACCCCTCCACTTT	CAGSRTADNSPLHF
TRBV29-1	TRBJ1-1	few	TRBD1	TGCAGCGTTGTCAGGGGGTTCCGATGGGAAGCTTTCTTT	CSVVRGFRWEAFF
TRBV7-2	TRBJ2-3	-	-	TGTGCCAGCAGCTTAGAGGAGCGGATCACAGATACGCAGTATTTT	CASSLEERITDTQYF
TRBV18	TRBJ1-5	-	TRBD1	TGTGCCAGCTCACCACCCGGACAGGCCCATCAGCCCCAGCATTTT	CASSPPGQAHQPQHF
TRBV27	TRBJ1-2	once	-	TGTGCCAGCAGTTTAAGGGCCGTTAACTATGGCTACACCTTC	CASSLRAVNYGYTF
TRBV27	TRBJ2-1	-	-	TGTGCCAGCAGTTCGTGGGCGGCCTCCTACAATGAGCAGTTCTTC	CASSSWAASYNEQFF
TRBV7-2	TRBJ2-3	many	-	TGTGCCAGCAGCTTAGTCGCGCGGGGAAGCACAGATACGCAGTATTTT	CASSLVARGSTDTQYF
TRBV10-3	TRBJ1-6	-	-	TGTGCCATCAGTCCCGGCAGGGATAATTCACCCCTCCACTTT	CAISPGRDNSPLHF
TRBV12-3/TRBV12-4	TRBJ1-1	-	-	TGTGCCAGCAGACCAGGGACACGGGGAAACACTGAAGCTTTCTTT	CASRPGTRGNTEAFF
TRBV29-1	TRBJ1-2	-	-	TGCAGCGTCCGTTCGGGGGGCCACTATGGCTACACCTTC	CSVRSGGHYGYTF
TRBV11-2	TRBJ1-1	-	-	TGTGCCAGCAGCTTAGTTTTAGTGCAGGCAAACACTGAAGCTTTCTTT	CASSLVLVQANTEAFF
TRBV28	TRBJ1-2	many	TRBD1	TGTGCCAGCAGTTTAGGACAGGGGATCGGCTACACCTTC	CASSLGQGIGYTF
TRBV18	TRBJ2-7	-	-	TGTGCCAGCTCACCGGGGGCGGGTCAGTCCTACGAGCAGTACTTC	CASSPGAGQSYEQYF
TRBV21-1	TRBJ2-7	-	-	TGTGCCAGCAGCAAAGTGGTCGAGGGTAGGTCCTACGAGCAGTACTTC	CASSKVVEGRSYEQYF
TRBV20-1	TRBJ1-1	-	-	TGCAGTGCCTCTGGGAACGGGGCCATCACTGAAGCTTTCTTT	CSASGNGAITEAFF
TRBV7-2	TRBJ2-7	-	TRBD2	TGTGCCAGCAGCACACTAGCGGGAGTGGCTTACGAGCAGTACTTC	CASSTLAGVAYEQYF
TRBV29-1	TRBJ1-2	-	-	TGCAGCGCCGAACGTGACTCACGACTCTATGGCTACACCTTC	CSAERDSRLYGYTF
TRBV5-1	TRBJ2-5	few	TRBD2	TGCGCCAGCAGCTTGACTAGCGGGAGTCGGTACTTC	CASSLTSGSRYF
TRBV12-3/TRBV12-4	TRBJ2-7	-	-	TGTGCCAGCAGCCGTGGGACGTACTCCTACGAGCAGTACTTC	CASSRGTYSYEQYF
TRBV20-1	TRBJ1-4	-	-	TGCAGTGTCGCGACAGGTCCTTATGAAAAACTGTTTTTT	CSVATGPYEKLFF
TRBV3-1	TRBJ2-7	-	TRBD2	TGTGCCAGCAGCCGGACTAGCGGGAGGGCCAACTACGAGCAGTACTTC	CASSRTSGRANYEQYF
TRBV12-3/TRBV12-4	TRBJ1-2	many	-	TGTGCCAGCAGTTTCACTCATGGCTACACCTTC	CASSFTHGYTF
TRBV7-6	TRBJ2-1	-	-	TGTGCCAGCAGCGCGCTATTGACCGATGGATCCTACAATGAGCAGTTCTTC	CASSALLTDGSYNEQFF
TRBV20-1	TRBJ1-3	-	TRBD1	TGCAGTGCTAGAGACCAGGGGGGATTCAGAAACACCATATATTTT	CSARDQGGFRNTIYF
TRBV21-1	TRBJ2-1	-	-	TGTGCCAGCAGCCTACGAATAGCGGTTAGCTCCTACAATGAGCAGTTCTTC	CASSLRIAVSSYNEQFF
TRBV19	TRBJ1-2	few	-	TGTGCCAGTAGCACCCCTGAGGGCTCCTTCTATGGCTACACCTTC	CASSTPEGSFYGYTF
TRBV28	TRBJ2-1	-	TRBD2	TGTGCCAGCAGTTTATCGCTAGCGGGGGGGGATGAGCAGTTCTTC	CASSLSLAGGDEQFF
TRBV5-1	TRBJ2-1	-	TRBD2	TGCGCCAGCAGCGCCGGGACTAGCATCGGAAATGAGCAGTTCTTC	CASSAGTSIGNEQFF